Following are 7 T cell receptor beta chains from one sample sequenced in a study of blood T cell repertoires in COVID-19. The data were produced by immunoSEQ multiplex PCR, yet TCRdb's version contains in-frame clones alone and is incomplete. In the table there are just over 650,000 clones, 85% to 90% of which are singletons. Material for sequencing was peripheral blood. The receptors were sampled from a woman aged 18-29 years with acute or convalescent COVID-19.

The genes are TRBV3-1 (or the pseudogene TRBV3-2) and TRBJ2-7; 8 bases are shared with TRBD2. Trimming took 4 bases from V and 3 from J; bases not matched to a gene: 5. This CDR3 spans 14 amino acids. The germline gives CDR1 LGHDT, CDR2 YNNKEL (reference sequence). The CDR3: CASSRAGGNYEQYF. The CDR3 DNA follows: TGTGCCAGCAGCCGGGCGGGGGGAAACTACGAGCAGTACTTC.

Written as DNA, the CDR3 is TGTGCCAGTAGTATACCGGTTTACACTGAAGCTTTCTTT. Amino acids: CASSIPVYTEAFF. The chain is built from TRBV19 and TRBJ1-1, with D uncertain. Per germline, CDR1 LNHDA and CDR2 SQIVND (reference sequence). The V gene lost 2 bases and the J gene lost 3 bases, with 7 bases spanning the gap. This CDR3 comprises 13 residues.

The chain carries TRBV25-1 and TRBJ2-1; TRBD1 might be the D (5 bases). V was pared by 1 base and J by 1 base, with 11 bases between. The CDR3 totals 16 residues. Germline CDR1 is MGHDK and CDR2 is SYGVNS. CDR3 nucleotides: TGTGCCAGCAGTGAATTAGGGGTTTGGTCCTACAATGAGCAGTTCTTC. This codes for CASSELGVWSYNEQFF.

The V call is TRBV12-5, the J call TRBJ1-6, with D possibly being TRBD1 (6 bases). The germline gives CDR1 LGHNT, CDR2 FRNRAP. V lost 7 bases and J 6 bases, leaving 16 bases between the germline ends. The CDR3 runs 15 residues. CDR3: CASAEIQGGNSPLHF. DNA for the CDR3: TGTGCTAGTGCCGAAATACAGGGCGGTAATTCACCCCTCCACTTT. The full variable domain, its missing parts supplied by reference TRBV12-5 and TRBJ1-6, is DARVTQTPRHKVTEMGQEVTMRCQPILGHNTVFWYRQTMMQGLELLAYFRNRAPLDDSGMPKDRFSAEMPDATLATLKIQPSEPRDSAVYFCASAEIQGGNSPLHFGNGTRLTVT.

The J gene is TRBJ2-7, the V gene TRBV5-1; TRBD1 agrees at 9 bases. J was trimmed by 1 base and V by 0 bases; bases with no gene match: 5. There are 16 residues in the CDR3. Germline CDR1 SGHRS, CDR2 YFSETQ. CDR3 nucleotide sequence: TGCGCCAGCAGCTTGGACTGGACAGGGGTGTCCTACGAGCAGTACTTC. Encoded protein: CASSLDWTGVSYEQYF. Together with reference TRBV5-1 and TRBJ2-7, the CDR3 gives the full variable domain: KAGVTQTPRYLIKTRGQQVTLSCSPISGHRSVSWYQQTPGQGLQFLFEYFSETQRNKGNFPGRFSGRQFSNSRSEMNVSTLELGDSALYLCASSLDWTGVSYEQYFGPGTRLTVT.

The rearrangement links TRBV5-1 to TRBJ2-3, with TRBD2 matching 10 bases. The CDR3 runs to 17 residues. Germline values: CDR1 SGHRS, CDR2 YFSETQ. Trimming cost V 2 bases and J 2 bases; bases outside gene matches: 8. CDR3 region: CASSLSLSGGYTDTQYF. In DNA form, the CDR3 reads TGCGCCAGCAGCTTAAGTCTTAGCGGGGGGTACACAGATACGCAGTATTTT.

The rearrangement joins TRBV7-2 to TRBJ2-1; 10 bases are a match to TRBD1. V shed 5 bases, J shed 6 bases, and the junction held 7 bases outside the gene matches. There are 15 residues in the CDR3. Germline CDR1 reads SGHTA; CDR2 reads FQGNSA. This CDR3 is CASSPGTGASNEQFF. CDR3 coding DNA: TGTGCCAGCAGCCCCGGGACAGGGGCTTCCAATGAGCAGTTCTTC.